The rows below give T cell receptor beta chains drawn from one sample of a study of cytomegalovirus exposure and HLA in healthy donors. Sequencing was performed with immunoSEQ multiplex PCR; in TCRdb, only in-frame clones are kept and a portion is missing. This sample has under 150,000 clones, with approximately 80% found just once. Sample: PBMCs. The receptors were gathered from a woman aged 25 to 39 in good health and CMV-seropositive. Each CDR3 is given without its conserved first and last residue. Fields, in order: V gene, CDR3 protein.

TRBV4-1,ASSQGFRLAGAGGETQY
TRBV30,AWNRGSTEAF
TRBV2,ASRGTVISTDTQY
TRBV27,ASNQGRVYNEQF
TRBV19,ASRNTGTGYIF
TRBV6-5,ATRGDLRTDTQY
TRBV7-8,ASSPTEYTEAF
TRBV6-4,ASSDSSGSYNEQF
TRBV4-1,ASSELAGGVSRTYNEQF
TRBV11-2,ASSPRINDPYEQY
TRBV19,ATQPRGGSGANVLT
TRBV7-9,ASSLASRDTEAF
TRBV21-1,ASTQWRGHQY
TRBV6-5,ASSEAGGVSPLH
TRBV30,AWSPGQPNSPLH
TRBV5-6,ASSSEESSYEQY
TRBV15,ATRLPRGQGGNTQY
TRBV30,AWTRKGGRGTEAF
TRBV12-5,ASGLVGLGTGSYGYT
TRBV19,ASNPSLTSAPTYNEQF
TRBV2,ASTFQGNTGELF
TRBV10-3,AISETGGNRSPLH
TRBV7-9,ASSLALGVNTGELF
TRBV29-1,SVRGGPMNTEAF
TRBV13,ASSSGAEVYNEQF
TRBV6-1,ASSVTSGSHEQY
TRBV5-1,ASSSKQGVPEAF
TRBV11-2,ASSLAGGQYEQY
TRBV5-1,ASSLMGQGSGNTIY
TRBV5-1,ASSLQGQANYGYT
TRBV9,ASSVYGGVRETQY
TRBV5-6,ASSSGTWSYEQY
TRBV5-1,ASSQGQTNQPQH
TRBV7-9,ASSKPGLASDTQY
TRBV19,AAGEAKNIQY
TRBV13,ASSTQTGSVVETQY
TRBV29-1,SVSLPVYGYT
TRBV9,ASSVSGTGGGEQY
TRBV27,ASSPWDRANTGELF
TRBV7-9,ASSKFDKTGPVWSGYT
TRBV5-8,ASSVGLGVAEAF
TRBV27,ASSQRTGNEKLF
TRBV6-5,ASSYSYRSDEKLF
TRBV6-1,ASSEDPRDRGDQPQH
TRBV27,ASSQGTGGMQPQH